This T cell receptor beta chain was found in a study of T cells after yellow fever vaccination. Study-wide findings and caveats: Abundant clonotypes from the bulk population could contaminate FACS-sorted repertoires.

This clonotype was counted ten times or more. Its target is unknown. TCRdb re-derived calls from the 5' RACE reads in MiXCR, one entry per CDR3 protein. The repertoire holds some 63,000 distinct CDR3 sequences, with 7.4% as singletons. V dropped 0 bases and J dropped 0 bases, with 12 bases sitting between them. Per the germline V gene, CDR1 is MGHRA and CDR2 is YSYEKL. The CDR3 has 17 amino acids. The sequencing used CD8+ T cells sorted from PBMCs, collected 15 days after the yellow fever booster vaccination. The receptor's source is a man aged 30 to 45 who received the YFV17D yellow fever vaccine. The chain couples TRBV4-1 to TRBJ2-1; D call uncertain. The CDR3 is CASSQEGPLSSYNEQFF. The CDR3 bases are TGCGCCAGCAGCCAAGAAGGGCCCTTGAGCTCCTACAATGAGCAGTTCTTC.